One T cell receptor beta chain is described in this entry. There is no known antigen for this receptor. Base quality data are lacking; no much larger clone is found one base away. Based on the germline V gene (reference sequence), the CDR1 and CDR2 sequences are DFQATT and SNEGSKA. V is pared back by 6 bases and J by 6 bases, with 18 bases lying between the germline termini. Measured from the cysteine to the phenylalanine, the CDR3 is 13 residues long. The only DNA kept is the CDR3, 39 bases in frame from the first base. These data come from a study of T cells in Graves' hyperthyroidism and ophthalmopathy (dated by TCRdb to between 2018 and 2021). With respect to the entire study: Peripheral blood was collected at initial diagnosis, before any treatment. A discovery cohort of approximately 100 patients, fewer than 50 with Graves' ophthalmopathy and roughly 59 with stable Graves' hyperthyroidism, was used to find distinguishing TCR V-J signatures. An independent validation cohort of around 19 hyperthyroidism patients and more than 15 patients who later progressed to ophthalmopathy tested prospective prediction of ophthalmopathy. The 90 or so discovery patients were randomly split 7:3 into training and test sets. Thyroid tissue and blood T-cell repertoires from roughly 6 Graves' hyperthyroidism patients were also compared in the study. Once sampling was done, hyperthyroidism patients were given methimazole at a starting dose of 30 mg daily, whereas ophthalmopathy patients were given high-dose intravenous methylprednisolone. TCR Vbeta CDR3 sequencing of approximately 140 peripheral blood samples (43 ophthalmopathy, roughly 72 hyperthyroidism and roughly 17 progressor patients) is reported in the paper.

TCR beta CDR3 regions were amplified from RNA transcripts. For the first round of RT-PCR on the TCR CDR3, the HTBI primer set was used together with the Qiagen OneStep RT-PCR kit. Libraries were constructed in a second round of multiplex PCR, after which size selection and purification were performed. Paired-end sequencing of the libraries was performed with 100 bp reads on an Illumina HiSeq2000. The original methods were these. SOAPnuke was used to process the raw data, with reads discarded if the reads contained adapters or uncalled bases, had a mean Phred below 15, or lacked an exact constant-primer or identifier match. High-quality paired reads were merged with COPE v1.2.5, and unique nucleotide sequences were defined as clonotypes. MiTCR v1.1 was used to align clonotypes to the IMGT TRBV, TRBD and TRBJ reference segments. The analysis was restricted to V-J combinations with a frequency above 0.0001, which together covered just over 99% of the repertoires. A TCS score was defined as the ratio of F50 (clonal expansion) to E x V (chaos), with BLOSUM62-based TCRdist applied between CDR3 peptides within each V-J. Welch's t-statistics and random forest reduced some 510 V-J features to roughly 13, which were used in a naive Bayes classifier (R e1071). The public reads were reanalyzed by TCRdb: fastp trimming at Q25, MiXCR alignment, in-frame beta chains only. Each entry merges the rows of one CDR3 protein and shows their most common DNA and genes. What appears here as the V and J calls and clone size reflects TCRdb's work, not the paper's. This sample lists some 600,000 distinct CDR3 sequences; around 14% were detected once. In total, the top ten clones hold almost 6% of the sample.

The hyperthyroidism patients were between 18 and 65 years old and newly diagnosed, with a disease duration of less than 2 months. Exclusion was applied to patients with uncontrolled infections, other autoimmune diseases, pregnancy or lactation. Diagnoses were established on the basis of clinical symptoms, serum thyroxine and TRAb, thyroid ultrasound, and orbital computed tomography. For progressor patients, blood was drawn at the first diagnosis of hyperthyroidism, before any ophthalmopathy symptoms had appeared. Ficoll-Paque density gradient centrifugation was used to isolate PBMCs from 9.5 to 10 ml of fresh peripheral blood. Progressor patients were first diagnosed with Graves' hyperthyroidism and then developed ophthalmopathy during follow-up. Total RNA was extracted using Trizol reagent, and RNA quality was assessed on an Agilent 2100 Bioanalyzer. What the authors observed across the whole study: A 13 V-J signature model separated ophthalmopathy from stable hyperthyroidism, with 87.88% sensitivity and 81% to 82% specificity in cross-validation and 80%/75% in testing. Most expanded thyroid clonotypes (frequency above 0.001) were also detected in blood, suggesting blood repertoires may reflect thyroid immune responses. No statistical method was used to fix the sample size in advance, and group allocation was not hidden from the investigators. During validation, the model predicted progression to ophthalmopathy a median of approximately six months ahead of onset, with around 71% sensitivity and 72% to 85% specificity.

This TCR was sampled from a woman aged 25 to 39 with Graves' hyperthyroidism that later progressed to Graves' ophthalmopathy. The chain couples TRBV20-1 to TRBJ2-7, with no confident D gene call. The sample comprised blood. The DNA sequence follows: TGCAGTGCATCACGGCTGGCCTCCCGCGAGCAGTACTTC. It specifies CSASRLASREQYF.